This record looks at one TCR beta chain sequence and its context. This record comes from a study of blood T cell repertoires in COVID-19. Cohort allocation depended upon clinical history that participants reported. Cohort 3 donors counted as recovered after two negative PCRs, clearance, or resolved symptoms. CDR3 length: 14 amino acids. The V end was cut by 6 bases, the J end by 0 bases, with 9 bases between. Germline assignment: CDR1 LGHNT and CDR2 FRNRAP. Under the authors' procedure: Estimation of nucleated cell counts was performed using reference gene primer amplification. Method: immunoSEQ multiplex PCR; TCRdb's copy keeps in-frame clones and lacks some. That table supplies the V and J calls and clone size; D and trimming were determined from the DNA. This table holds roughly 330,000 clones, more than 75% found once.

This chain uses TRBV12-5 with TRBJ1-3; D not certain. This receptor was obtained from a woman younger than 30 who had recovered from COVID-19. Sequenced input: PBMCs or T cells enriched from blood (not recorded which). In DNA, the CDR3 is TGTGCTAGTGGGCTTACGGGCTCTGGAAACACCATATATTTT. Its translation is CASGLTGSGNTIYF.